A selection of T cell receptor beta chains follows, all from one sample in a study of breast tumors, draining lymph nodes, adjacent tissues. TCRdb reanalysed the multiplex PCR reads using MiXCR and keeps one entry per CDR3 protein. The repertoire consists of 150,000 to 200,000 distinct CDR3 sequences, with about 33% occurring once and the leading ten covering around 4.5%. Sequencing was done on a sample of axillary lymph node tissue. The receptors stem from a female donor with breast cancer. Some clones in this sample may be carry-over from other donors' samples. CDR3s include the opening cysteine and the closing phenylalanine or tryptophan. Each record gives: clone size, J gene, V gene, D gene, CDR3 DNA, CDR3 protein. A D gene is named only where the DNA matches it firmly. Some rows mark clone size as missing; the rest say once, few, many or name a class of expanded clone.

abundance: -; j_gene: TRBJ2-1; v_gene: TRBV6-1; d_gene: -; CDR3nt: TGTGCCAGCAGTCGGTTCTCTGATGAGCAGTTCTTC; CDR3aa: CASSRFSDEQFF
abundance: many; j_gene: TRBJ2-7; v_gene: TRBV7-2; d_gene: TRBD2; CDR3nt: TGTGCCAGCACCCCGCCCCAAGCGGGGTACTACGAGCAGTACTTC; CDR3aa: CASTPPQAGYYEQYF
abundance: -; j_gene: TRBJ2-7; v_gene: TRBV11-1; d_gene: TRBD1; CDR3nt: TGTGCCAGCAGCTCCCCGAGCAGGGACAGGGGTTATTACGAGCAGTACTTC; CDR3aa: CASSSPSRDRGYYEQYF
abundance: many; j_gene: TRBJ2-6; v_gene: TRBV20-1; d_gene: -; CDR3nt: TGCAGTGCTAGGGGCTACCACTCTGGGGCCAACGTCCTGACTTTC; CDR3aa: CSARGYHSGANVLTF
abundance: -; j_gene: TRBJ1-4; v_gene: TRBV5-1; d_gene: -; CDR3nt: TGCACCAGCAGCCCCCGGGCAGGGGAATACGAAAGACTGTTTTTT; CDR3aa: CTSSPRAGEYERLFF
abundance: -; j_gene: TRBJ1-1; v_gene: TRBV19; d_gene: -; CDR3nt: TGTGCCAGTAGTGTGTCAGGGGTTAACACTGAAGCTTTCTTT; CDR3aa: CASSVSGVNTEAFF
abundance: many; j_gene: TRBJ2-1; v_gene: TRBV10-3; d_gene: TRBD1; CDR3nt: TGTGCCACTCTCGGACAGGGGAAGGATGAGCAGTTCTTC; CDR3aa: CATLGQGKDEQFF
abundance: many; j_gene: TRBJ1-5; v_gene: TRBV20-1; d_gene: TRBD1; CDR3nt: TGCAGTGCCACAGGGGTGTTGGGCAATCAGCCCCAGCATTTT; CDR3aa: CSATGVLGNQPQHF
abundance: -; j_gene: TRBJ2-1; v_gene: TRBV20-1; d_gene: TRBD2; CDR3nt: TGCAGTGCTATTTCCCTTAGCGGGGGGGCTTACAATGAGCAGTTCTTC; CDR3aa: CSAISLSGGAYNEQFF
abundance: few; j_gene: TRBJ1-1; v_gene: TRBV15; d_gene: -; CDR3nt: TGTGCCACCAGCAGGCAACAGGGCGAAGCTTTCTTT; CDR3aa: CATSRQQGEAFF
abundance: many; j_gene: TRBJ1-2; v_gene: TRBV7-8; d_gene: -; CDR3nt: TGTGCCAGCAGCTTAGCGGCAGGTATAGAGAATGGCTACACCTTC; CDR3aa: CASSLAAGIENGYTF
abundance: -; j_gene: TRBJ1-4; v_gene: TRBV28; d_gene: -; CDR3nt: TGTGCCAGCAGTGTTGGGGGGGCGCGTGAAAAACTGTTTTTT; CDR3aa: CASSVGGAREKLFF
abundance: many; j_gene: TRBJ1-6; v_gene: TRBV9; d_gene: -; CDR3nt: TGTGCCAGCAGCTTTAAAACGGAACTTTCACCCCTCCACTTT; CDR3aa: CASSFKTELSPLHF
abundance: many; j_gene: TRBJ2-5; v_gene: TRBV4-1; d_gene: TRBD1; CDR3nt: TGCGCCAGCAGCCAAGTATCCGGACAGGGGTTCGGGGAGACCCAGTACTTC; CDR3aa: CASSQVSGQGFGETQYF
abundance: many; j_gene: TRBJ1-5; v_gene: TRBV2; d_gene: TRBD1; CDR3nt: TGTGCCAGCAGCGACAGGGCCTCAAATCAGCCCCAGCATTTT; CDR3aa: CASSDRASNQPQHF
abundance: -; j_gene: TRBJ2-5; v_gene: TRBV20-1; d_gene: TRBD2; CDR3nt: TGCAGTGCTTCCGAGACTAGCCCTTTTGGGACCCAGTACTTC; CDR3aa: CSASETSPFGTQYF
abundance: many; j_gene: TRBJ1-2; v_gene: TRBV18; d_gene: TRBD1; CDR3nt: TGTGCCAGCTCACCGGGACAGGCCCTCGATGGCTACACCTTC; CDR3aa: CASSPGQALDGYTF
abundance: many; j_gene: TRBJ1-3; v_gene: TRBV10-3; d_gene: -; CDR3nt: TGTGCCATCAGTGAGTCGTACAGCTCTGGAAACACCATATATTTT; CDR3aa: CAISESYSSGNTIYF
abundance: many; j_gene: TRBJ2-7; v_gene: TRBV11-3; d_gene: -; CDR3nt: TGTGCCAGCAGGCTGGAGGGGGTCCCCTCCTACGAGCAGTACTTC; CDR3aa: CASRLEGVPSYEQYF
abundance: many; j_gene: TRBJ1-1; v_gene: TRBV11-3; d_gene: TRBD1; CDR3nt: TGTGCCAGCAGCCCAGGGACAGGGAAGAACACTGAAGCTTTCTTT; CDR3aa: CASSPGTGKNTEAFF
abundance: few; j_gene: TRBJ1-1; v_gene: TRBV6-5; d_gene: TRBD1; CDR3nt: TGTGCCAGCAGTTACTCCCCGACAGGGGTCACTGAAGCTTTCTTT; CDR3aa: CASSYSPTGVTEAFF
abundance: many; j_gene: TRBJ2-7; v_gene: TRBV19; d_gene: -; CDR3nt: TGTGCCAGTAGTATAGAGAGGAGATCCTACGAGCAGTACTTC; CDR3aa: CASSIERRSYEQYF